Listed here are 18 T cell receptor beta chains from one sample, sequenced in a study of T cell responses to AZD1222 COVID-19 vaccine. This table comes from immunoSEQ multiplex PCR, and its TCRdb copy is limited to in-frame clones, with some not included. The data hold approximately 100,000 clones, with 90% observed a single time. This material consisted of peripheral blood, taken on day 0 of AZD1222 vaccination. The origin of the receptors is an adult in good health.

The CDR3 sequence: CASSPRSSWYEQYF. The DNA for the CDR3 is TGTGCCAGCAGCCCCCGGTCAAGTTGGTACGAGCAGTACTTC. This chain joins TRBV3-1 (or the pseudogene TRBV3-2) and TRBJ2-7; D is ambiguous. V dropped 4 bases and J dropped 4 bases, with 14 bases sitting between them. Per the germline V gene, CDR1 is LGHDT and CDR2 is YNNKEL (reference sequence). The CDR3 loop spans 14 amino acids.

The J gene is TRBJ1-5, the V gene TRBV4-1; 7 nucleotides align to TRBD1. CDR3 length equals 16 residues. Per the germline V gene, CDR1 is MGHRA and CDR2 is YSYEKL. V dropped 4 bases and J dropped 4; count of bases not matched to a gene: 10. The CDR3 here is CASSLDSTGQNQPQHF. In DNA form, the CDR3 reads TGCGCCAGCAGCCTCGACTCGACAGGGCAGAATCAGCCCCAGCATTTT.

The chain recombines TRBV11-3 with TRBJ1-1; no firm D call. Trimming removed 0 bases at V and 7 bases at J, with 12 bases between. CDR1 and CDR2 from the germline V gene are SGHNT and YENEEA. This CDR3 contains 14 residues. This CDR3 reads CASSLDRTSGEAFF. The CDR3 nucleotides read TGTGCCAGCAGCTTAGATAGGACGTCCGGTGAAGCTTTCTTT.

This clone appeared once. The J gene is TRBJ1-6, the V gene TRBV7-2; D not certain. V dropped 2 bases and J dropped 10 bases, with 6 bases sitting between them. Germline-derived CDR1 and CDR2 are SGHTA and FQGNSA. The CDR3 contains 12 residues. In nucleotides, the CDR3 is TGTGCCAGCAGCTTACTCGGCTCACCCCTCCACTTT. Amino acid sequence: CASSLLGSPLHF.

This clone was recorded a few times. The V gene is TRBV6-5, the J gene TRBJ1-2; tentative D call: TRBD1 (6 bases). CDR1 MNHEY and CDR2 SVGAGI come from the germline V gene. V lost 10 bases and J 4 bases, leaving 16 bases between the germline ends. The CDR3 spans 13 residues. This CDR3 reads CATMDSLVYGYTF. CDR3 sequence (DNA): TGTGCCACCATGGACAGCTTAGTCTATGGCTACACCTTC.

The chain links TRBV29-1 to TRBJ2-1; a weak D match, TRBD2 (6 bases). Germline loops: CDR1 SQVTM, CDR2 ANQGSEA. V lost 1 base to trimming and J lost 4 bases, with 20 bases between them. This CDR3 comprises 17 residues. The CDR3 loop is CSVEGEFGRGSYNEQFF. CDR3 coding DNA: TGCAGCGTTGAAGGGGAATTCGGACGGGGGAGTTACAATGAGCAGTTCTTC.

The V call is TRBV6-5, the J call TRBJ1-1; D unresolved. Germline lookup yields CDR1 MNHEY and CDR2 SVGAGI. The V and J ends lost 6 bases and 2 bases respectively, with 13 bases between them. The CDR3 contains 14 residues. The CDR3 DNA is TGTGCCAGCAGACCGCCTCGGGGAAACACTGAAGCTTTCTTT. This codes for CASRPPRGNTEAFF.

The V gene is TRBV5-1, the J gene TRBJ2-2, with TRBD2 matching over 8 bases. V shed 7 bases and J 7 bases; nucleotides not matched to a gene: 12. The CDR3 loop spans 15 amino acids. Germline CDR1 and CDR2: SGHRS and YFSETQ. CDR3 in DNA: TGCGCCAGCCGCCTGGCGGGGGGCGCGGGCGGGGAGCTGTTTTTT. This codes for CASRLAGGAGGELFF.

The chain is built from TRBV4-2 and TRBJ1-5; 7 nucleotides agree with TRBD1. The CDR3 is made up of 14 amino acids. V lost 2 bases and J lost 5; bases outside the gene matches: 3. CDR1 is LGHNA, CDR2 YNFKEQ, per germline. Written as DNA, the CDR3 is TGTGCCAGCAGCCAACTACAGGGGTATCAGCCCCAGCATTTT. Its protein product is CASSQLQGYQPQHF.

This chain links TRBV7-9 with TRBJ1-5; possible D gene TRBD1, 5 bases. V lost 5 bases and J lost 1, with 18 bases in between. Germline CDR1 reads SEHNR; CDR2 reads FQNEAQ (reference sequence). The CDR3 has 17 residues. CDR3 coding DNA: TGTGCCAGCAGCCAGGTGGGTGGGGCCGTGAGCAATCAGCCCCAGCATTTT. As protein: CASSQVGGAVSNQPQHF.

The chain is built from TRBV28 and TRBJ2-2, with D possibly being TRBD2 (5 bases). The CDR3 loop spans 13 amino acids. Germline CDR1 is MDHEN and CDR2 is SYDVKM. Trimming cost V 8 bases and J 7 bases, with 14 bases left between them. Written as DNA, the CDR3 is TGTGCCAGCGAACACGGGGTCCACGGGGAGCTGTTTTTT. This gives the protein CASEHGVHGELFF.

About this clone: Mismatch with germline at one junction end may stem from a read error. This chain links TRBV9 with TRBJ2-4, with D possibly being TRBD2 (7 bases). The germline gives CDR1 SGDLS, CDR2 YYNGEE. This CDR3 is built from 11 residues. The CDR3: CASSSLAGGPF. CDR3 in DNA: TGTGCCAGCAGCTCCCTTGCCGGGGGGCCATTC.

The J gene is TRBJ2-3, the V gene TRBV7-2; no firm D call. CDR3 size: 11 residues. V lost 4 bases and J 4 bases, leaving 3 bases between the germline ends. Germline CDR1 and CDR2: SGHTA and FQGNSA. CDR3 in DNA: TGTGCCAGCAGCTCGCCAGATACGCAGTATTTT. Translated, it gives CASSSPDTQYF.

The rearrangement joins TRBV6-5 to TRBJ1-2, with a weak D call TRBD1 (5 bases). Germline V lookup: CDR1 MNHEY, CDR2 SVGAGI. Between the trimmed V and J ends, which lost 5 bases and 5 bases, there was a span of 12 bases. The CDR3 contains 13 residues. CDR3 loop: CASSQGPAYGYTF. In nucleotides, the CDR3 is TGTGCCAGCAGTCAGGGCCCAGCATATGGCTACACCTTC.

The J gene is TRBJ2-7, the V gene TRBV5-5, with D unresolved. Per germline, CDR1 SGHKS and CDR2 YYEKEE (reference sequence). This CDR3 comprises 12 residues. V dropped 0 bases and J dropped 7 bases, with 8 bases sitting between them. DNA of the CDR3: TGTGCCAGCAGCTTGGCCGTAGGGGAGCAGTACTTC. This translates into CASSLAVGEQYF.

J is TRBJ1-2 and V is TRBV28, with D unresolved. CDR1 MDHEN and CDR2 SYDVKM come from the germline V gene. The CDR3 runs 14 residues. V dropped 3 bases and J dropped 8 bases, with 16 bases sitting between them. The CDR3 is CASSFEESLEGYTF. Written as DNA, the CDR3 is TGTGCCAGCAGTTTTGAAGAGTCATTAGAGGGCTACACCTTC.

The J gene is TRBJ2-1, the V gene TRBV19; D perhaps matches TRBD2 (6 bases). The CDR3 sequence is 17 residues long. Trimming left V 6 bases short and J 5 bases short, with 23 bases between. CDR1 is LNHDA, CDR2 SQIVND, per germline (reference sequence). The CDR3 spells CASSLYRGSGLNNEQFF. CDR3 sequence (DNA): TGTGCCAGTAGCCTCTACCGGGGTAGCGGATTAAACAATGAGCAGTTCTTC.

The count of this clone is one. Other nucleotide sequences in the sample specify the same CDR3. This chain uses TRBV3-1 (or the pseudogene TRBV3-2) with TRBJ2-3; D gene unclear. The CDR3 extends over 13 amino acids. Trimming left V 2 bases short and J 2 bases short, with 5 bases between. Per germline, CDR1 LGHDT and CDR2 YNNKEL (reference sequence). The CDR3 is CASSQPSTDTQYF. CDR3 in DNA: TGTGCCAGCAGCCAACCCTCCACAGATACGCAGTATTTT.